This entry lists 24 T cell receptor beta chains sequenced from one sample in a study of blood T cell repertoires in COVID-19. Assay: immunoSEQ multiplex PCR; the TCRdb copy retains only in-frame clones and omits some. The sample consists of about 99,000 clones, about 88% of them appearing once. Sequencing was performed on peripheral blood. The origin of the receptors is a human donor in a cohort sampled during active COVID-19.

The chain joins TRBV5-6 to TRBJ1-2, with D possibly being TRBD1 (6 bases). Germline-derived CDR1 and CDR2 are SGHDT and YYEEEE. V dropped 7 bases and J dropped 8 bases, with 18 bases sitting between them. The length of the CDR3 is 13 residues. The CDR3 coding sequence is TGTGCCAGCGGAGAAACAGGGTGGGAGGGCTACACCTTC. Translated: CASGETGWEGYTF.

This clone was recorded once. CDR3 sequence reads: CASSFNAGGAETQYF. The CDR3 DNA follows: TGTGCCAGCAGCTTTAACGCGGGGGGAGCAGAGACCCAGTACTTC. The V gene is TRBV11-3, the J gene TRBJ2-5, with 8 bases that match TRBD2. This CDR3 comprises 15 residues. Germline CDR1 reads SGHNT; CDR2 reads YENEEA. V was clipped by 3 bases and J by 4 bases; unmatched bases: 7.

The rearrangement links TRBV5-6 to TRBJ2-7, with D perhaps TRBD1 (6 bases). The CDR3 is made up of 15 amino acids. Trimming pared 0 bases from V and 2 bases from J, leaving 12 bases between. Germline lookup yields CDR1 SGHDT and CDR2 YYEEEE. CDR3 sequence reads: CASSLEPKGAYEQYF. CDR3 DNA sequence: TGTGCCAGCAGCTTGGAACCTAAGGGGGCCTACGAGCAGTACTTC.

The chain is built from TRBV5-6 and TRBJ2-5; D unclear. The ends were cut back, 1 base at V and 3 bases at J, with 7 bases in the middle. The germline V gene encodes CDR1 SGHDT and CDR2 YYEEEE. CDR3 size: 13 residues. The CDR3 DNA is TGTGCCAGCAGCTTGTTCGTAGAAGAGACCCAGTACTTC. As protein: CASSLFVEETQYF.

The rearrangement links TRBV3-1 (or the pseudogene TRBV3-2) to TRBJ1-2, with 7 positions matching TRBD1. The CDR3 consists of 16 residues. With V trimmed by 3 bases and J by 4 bases, 11 bases remained unmatched. The germline V gene has CDR1 LGHDT and CDR2 YNNKEL (reference sequence). In DNA form, the CDR3 reads TGTGCCAGCAGCCAGCGCAGGGGGATCGTGAGCTATGGCTACACCTTC. It specifies CASSQRRGIVSYGYTF.

CDR3 DNA sequence: TGTGCCAGCAGCACCTTCCTTAGGGCGGGCCCAGATACGCAGTATTTT. This codes for CASSTFLRAGPDTQYF. This chain links TRBV11-3 with TRBJ2-3; D may be TRBD2 (5 bases). CDR3 length: 16 residues. Germline CDR1 reads SGHNT; CDR2 reads YENEEA. V lost 5 bases to trimming and J lost 4 bases, with 19 bases between them.

This sequence joins TRBV5-1 and TRBJ2-7; D might be TRBD1 (6 bases). V was cut by 0 bases and J by 4 bases, with 11 bases left in between. Germline V gene lookup returns CDR1 SGHRS and CDR2 YFSETQ. This CDR3 is built from 14 residues. In DNA, the CDR3 is TGCGCCAGCAGCTTGGAGGGGGTGCGGTACGAGCAGTACTTC. Amino acids: CASSLEGVRYEQYF.

This clone was observed once. This chain links TRBV7-2 with TRBJ1-1, with 11 bases aligning to TRBD1. CDR3 length: 13 residues. From germline, CDR1 is SGHTA and CDR2 FQGNSA. V dropped 3 bases and J dropped 7; count of bases not matched to a gene: 1. CDR3 DNA sequence: TGTGCCAGCAGCTTGGACAGGGGGCGTGAAGCTTTCTTT. Translation gives CASSLDRGREAFF.

This chain links TRBV25-1 with TRBJ2-1; TRBD2 might be the D (5 bases). Trimming shortened V by 0 bases and J by 5 bases, and 11 bases separated the two germline ends. Germline V gene lookup returns CDR1 MGHDK and CDR2 SYGVNS. The CDR3 totals 15 residues. The CDR3 region is CASSEYSGVNNEQFF. The CDR3 bases are TGTGCCAGCAGTGAATACAGCGGCGTAAACAATGAGCAGTTCTTC.

The chain carries TRBV11-2 and TRBJ2-7; 9 bases are shared with TRBD1. Trimming took 2 bases from V and 3 from J; bases not matched to a gene: 5. Germline V gives CDR1 SGHAT, CDR2 FQNNGV. CDR3 size: 15 residues. The CDR3 protein is CASSLSTGGDYEQYF. As DNA, the CDR3 is TGTGCCAGCAGCTTATCGACAGGGGGAGACTACGAGCAGTACTTC. The full variable domain, rest sourced from reference TRBV11-2 and TRBJ2-7, is EAGVAQSPRYKIIEKRQSVAFWCNPISGHATLYWYQQILGQGPKLLIQFQNNGVVDDSQLPKDRFSAERLKGVDSTLKIQPAKLEDSAVYLCASSLSTGGDYEQYFGPGTRLTVT.

The chain combines TRBV19 with TRBJ1-4, with 7 bases fitting TRBD1. V dropped 4 bases and J dropped 4; count of bases not matched to a gene: 6. Germline CDR1 and CDR2: LNHDA and SQIVND (reference sequence). This CDR3 is built from 15 residues. CDR3 sequence (DNA): TGTGCCAGTAGTAGCCTGGGACAGATTAATGAAAAACTGTTTTTT. It yields the protein CASSSLGQINEKLFF.

The rearrangement uses TRBV5-8 and TRBJ1-5; D might be TRBD1 (6 bases). CDR3 length equals 15 residues. The germline gives CDR1 SGHTS, CDR2 YDEGEE. Trimming pared 1 base from V and 5 bases from J, leaving 13 bases between. This chain's CDR3 is CASSLIRGGYQPQHF. The CDR3, as DNA: TGTGCCAGCAGCTTGATCAGGGGTGGATATCAGCCCCAGCATTTT.

The J gene is TRBJ1-1, the V gene TRBV6-5; 7 positions match TRBD1. From germline, CDR1 is MNHEY and CDR2 SVGAGI. The V and J ends lost 4 bases and 8 bases, in that order; junction bases with no gene match: 7. This CDR3 is 13 amino acids long. CDR3 DNA: TGTGCCAGCAGTTCCAGACAGGGACGAGAAGCTTTCTTT. Encoded protein: CASSSRQGREAFF.

The CDR3 sequence: CASSQDRGFGYGYTF. In DNA form, the CDR3 reads TGCGCCAGCAGCCAAGACAGGGGTTTTGGCTATGGCTACACCTTC. The chain combines TRBV4-1 with TRBJ1-2, with D tentatively TRBD1 (6 bases). Germline values: CDR1 MGHRA, CDR2 YSYEKL. The length of the CDR3 is 15 residues. The V end was cut by 0 bases, the J end by 4 bases, with 12 bases between.

The chain joins TRBV19 to TRBJ1-2; D gene unclear. The V gene lost 3 bases and the J gene lost 4 bases, with 9 bases spanning the gap. The length of the CDR3 is 13 residues. Germline assignment: CDR1 LNHDA and CDR2 SQIVND (reference sequence). CDR3 bases: TGTGCCAGTAGTATTTCGAGATCCTATGGCTACACCTTC. This encodes CASSISRSYGYTF.

This chain joins TRBV6-5 and TRBJ2-7, with TRBD2 identical over 8 bases. Germline loops: CDR1 MNHEY, CDR2 SVGAGI. The CDR3 has 13 residues. V lost 6 bases to trimming and J lost 4 bases; unmatched junction nucleotides: 5. CDR3 loop: CASRTGGRYEQYF. DNA for the CDR3: TGTGCCAGCAGGACGGGAGGGCGTTACGAGCAGTACTTC.

This chain connects TRBV7-2 to TRBJ2-7, with D possibly matching TRBD2 (7 bases). Trimming shortened V by 6 bases and J by 2 bases, and 17 bases separated the two germline ends. Per the germline V gene, CDR1 is SGHTA and CDR2 is FQGNSA. The CDR3 loop spans 15 amino acids. The CDR3 region is CASSLGGGTTYEQYF. The DNA of the CDR3 is TGTGCCAGCAGTTTGGGAGGGGGAACCACCTACGAGCAGTACTTC. Supplemented by reference TRBV7-2 and TRBJ2-7, the full variable domain reads GAGVSQSPSNKVTEKGKDVELRCDPISGHTALYWYRQSLGQGLEFLIYFQGNSAPDKSGLPSDRFSAERTGGSVSTLTIQRTQQEDSAVYLCASSLGGGTTYEQYFGPGTRLTVT.

The chain combines TRBV4-3 with TRBJ2-7; the match to TRBD1 covers 7 bases. The CDR3 is made up of 15 amino acids. V shed 0 bases and J 2 bases; nucleotides not matched to a gene: 4. The V gene's germline CDR1 is LGHNA and CDR2 YSLEER. CDR3 amino acids: CASSQDFRGTYEQYF. The DNA for the CDR3 is TGCGCCAGCAGCCAAGATTTCAGGGGGACCTACGAGCAGTACTTC.

The gene calls are TRBV15 and TRBJ1-5; D is ambiguous. The germline V gene encodes CDR1 LNHNV and CDR2 YYDKDF (reference sequence). Between the trimmed V and J ends, which lost 5 bases and 5 bases, there was a span of 16 bases. This CDR3 spans 15 amino acids. This CDR3 is CATSGIAVLDQPQHF. The CDR3 region has the DNA TGTGCCACCAGCGGCATCGCGGTACTGGATCAGCCCCAGCATTTT.

The CDR3: CASSLAPTAGGAPLHF. DNA of the CDR3: TGTGCCAGCAGCTTAGCCCCGACGGCCGGGGGGGCACCCCTCCACTTT. The rearrangement links TRBV7-9 to TRBJ1-6; TRBD1 is a possible D gene (5 bases). Trimming shortened V by 0 bases and J by 11 bases, and 17 bases separated the two germline ends. Germline V gene lookup returns CDR1 SEHNR and CDR2 FQNEAQ (reference sequence). The CDR3 is 16 amino acids.

The V gene is TRBV28, the J gene TRBJ1-3, with a possible D match to TRBD1 (5 bases). Between the trimmed V and J ends, which lost 3 bases and 3 bases, there was a span of 12 bases. Germline V gives CDR1 MDHEN, CDR2 SYDVKM. This CDR3 spans 15 amino acids. The CDR3 region has the DNA TGTGCCAGCAGTTTTGGCAGGGCTAGTGGAAACACCATATATTTT. Translation: CASSFGRASGNTIYF.

V usage is TRBV11-2 and J usage is TRBJ1-3; tentatively, D is TRBD1 (5 bases). V lost 2 bases and J lost 4, with 12 bases in between. The CDR3 has 15 residues. Germline loops: CDR1 SGHAT, CDR2 FQNNGV. CDR3 sequence reads: CASSLFRAPGNTIYF. DNA of the CDR3: TGTGCCAGCAGCTTATTCAGGGCCCCCGGAAACACCATATATTTT.

The rearrangement uses TRBV29-1 and TRBJ2-5; D may be TRBD2 (6 bases). Germline loops: CDR1 SQVTM, CDR2 ANQGSEA. The CDR3 contains 14 residues. The germline V and J ends were trimmed by 4 bases and 5 bases, with 17 bases remaining between them. The CDR3 protein is CSVGEVGGRETQYF. The CDR3 coding sequence is TGCAGCGTTGGGGAGGTGGGAGGTCGGGAGACCCAGTACTTC.

The chain is built from TRBV4-2 and TRBJ2-7; perhaps TRBD2 as D (6 bases). Germline CDR1 and CDR2: LGHNA and YNFKEQ. The CDR3 runs 15 residues. The V end was cut by 0 bases, the J end by 0 bases, with 9 bases between. CDR3 DNA sequence: TGTGCCAGCAGCCAAGATATGCGGGGCTCCTACGAGCAGTACTTC. It specifies CASSQDMRGSYEQYF.